A selection of T cell receptor beta chains follows, all from one sample in a study of blood T cell repertoires in COVID-19. The method was immunoSEQ multiplex PCR; TCRdb's version includes in-frame clones alone and lacks a portion of them. The sample carries about 77,000 clones, 90% recorded once. Sequencing input: peripheral blood. The receptors derive from a woman of 80 years or more with active or convalescent COVID-19. The conserved cysteine and the conserved F or W are not part of the CDR3 here. D genes are given only for firm matches.

CDR3	V	J	D
ASSQPGGRAGAEAF	TRBV4-3	TRBJ1-1	-
ATSDPAGSSREKLF	TRBV24-1	TRBJ1-4	-
ASSQWDSQLELF	TRBV14	TRBJ1-4	TRBD1
ASSPQVGNSPLH	TRBV9	TRBJ1-6	-
ASSQESLAPDTQY	TRBV4-3	TRBJ2-3	-
ASSWEGQGPAMF	TRBV5-5	TRBJ2-1	TRBD1
ATPPGQVSYNSPLH	TRBV24-1	TRBJ1-6	TRBD1
ANETGAKTEAF	TRBV10-1	TRBJ1-1	TRBD1
ASRQVMNTEAF	TRBV7-2	TRBJ1-1	-
ASSFGEETQY	TRBV12-3/TRBV12-4	TRBJ2-5	-